This T cell receptor beta chain was found in a study of glioma-infiltrating T cells after dendritic cell vaccination. Background on the study: Dendritic cell vaccination trial patients had either newly diagnosed or recurrent glioblastoma.

Only patients with spare fresh-frozen tumor and over two years of follow-up were included. Before vaccination, two weeks after the third vaccination, and at progression, PBMC were collected. The CDR3 runs to 14 residues. Germline V CDR1 and CDR2: SNHLY, FYNNEI. The V segment lost 3 bases and the J segment 8 bases; nucleotides outside the gene matches: 9. Assay used: immunoSEQ multiplex PCR; TCRdb lists only in-frame clones, some missing. The sample shows 95,000 or so clones, more than 75% of them seen only once. Findings of the study overall: Only a small number of patients had complete blood and tumor samples.

Comments on this clone: What it binds is unknown.

The starting material was blood, obtained before dendritic cell vaccination. The clonotype comes from a human donor with glioblastoma. The chain couples TRBV2 to TRBJ1-2, with 7 bases aligning to TRBD1. The CDR3 is CASSDSGGFGGYTF. The CDR3 bases are TGTGCCAGCAGTGATTCAGGGGGATTCGGAGGCTACACCTTC.